Listed below are T cell receptor beta chains from one sample, sequenced in a study of cytomegalovirus exposure and HLA in healthy donors. Sequencing was performed with immunoSEQ multiplex PCR; in TCRdb, only in-frame clones are kept and a portion is missing. Of roughly 220,000 clones listed, approximately 78% are singletons. Sample: PBMCs. These receptors were collected from a man aged 25 to 40 in good health and CMV-seronegative. The CDR3 runs from the conserved cysteine through the conserved F or W. Each record gives: clone size, V gene, D gene, J gene, CDR3 DNA, CDR3 protein. The D gene is left open where the match is weak. Clone size, where shown, is once, few, many, or a class for clones that have expanded.

size: NA
V: TRBV11-2
D: NA
J: TRBJ2-2
DNA: TGTGCCAGCAGTCTTGGAGGGGTTAGGACCGGGGAGCTGTTTTTT
CDR3: CASSLGGVRTGELFF

size: NA
V: TRBV5-6
D: TRBD1
J: TRBJ2-7
DNA: TGTGCCAGCAGCTTGGTTTGGGACAGGGGTCTCAGCGAGCAGTACTTC
CDR3: CASSLVWDRGLSEQYF

size: NA
V: TRBV5-6
D: NA
J: TRBJ2-5
DNA: TGTGCCAGCAGCTTATTAGCCCAAGAGACCCAGTACTTC
CDR3: CASSLLAQETQYF

size: NA
V: TRBV5-1
D: NA
J: TRBJ2-2
DNA: TGCGCCAGCAGCTCTAAGAGTAACACCGGGGAGCTGTTTTTT
CDR3: CASSSKSNTGELFF

size: NA
V: TRBV7-8
D: TRBD1
J: TRBJ2-5
DNA: TGTGCCAGCAGTCGCTACGACAGGGGAGGAGAGACCCAGTACTTC
CDR3: CASSRYDRGGETQYF

size: NA
V: TRBV5-4
D: TRBD1
J: TRBJ2-5
DNA: TGTGCCAGCAGCCAGCCAGGGGGCCGCGAGACCCAGTACTTC
CDR3: CASSQPGGRETQYF

size: NA
V: TRBV6-5
D: TRBD1
J: TRBJ2-7
DNA: TGTGCCAGCAGTTACGAGGACAGGGAGTCCCACGAGCAGTACTTC
CDR3: CASSYEDRESHEQYF

size: NA
V: TRBV5-4
D: TRBD1
J: TRBJ1-1
DNA: TGTGCCAGCAGCTACCGGACAGGGATGACTGAAGCTTTCTTT
CDR3: CASSYRTGMTEAFF

size: NA
V: TRBV7-6
D: NA
J: TRBJ1-6
DNA: TGTGCCAGCAGCTTAGGCCTTGCCGGTTCACCCCTCCACTTT
CDR3: CASSLGLAGSPLHF

size: NA
V: TRBV19
D: NA
J: TRBJ1-1
DNA: TGTGCCAGTAGTATCCGACCGGGTATTGGTACTGAAGCTTTCTTT
CDR3: CASSIRPGIGTEAFF

size: NA
V: TRBV13
D: NA
J: TRBJ1-3
DNA: TGTGCCAGCAGCTTAGGGTTTCTAAGCTCTGGAAACACCATATATTTT
CDR3: CASSLGFLSSGNTIYF

size: NA
V: TRBV2
D: TRBD2
J: TRBJ2-3
DNA: TGTGCCAGCAGCCGGGGACTAGCGGCAGATACGCAGTATTTT
CDR3: CASSRGLAADTQYF

size: few
V: TRBV5-1
D: NA
J: TRBJ2-3
DNA: TGCGCCAGCGGGCTCGGGGGTCCGGGGGATACGCAGTATTTT
CDR3: CASGLGGPGDTQYF

size: few
V: TRBV7-2
D: NA
J: TRBJ2-1
DNA: TGTGCCAGCAGCTTCCCTTCTTCCTACAATGAGCAGTTCTTC
CDR3: CASSFPSSYNEQFF

size: NA
V: TRBV28
D: TRBD2
J: TRBJ2-1
DNA: TGTGCCAGCAGCCAAGCGGGGGGGCAAAATGAGCAGTTCTTC
CDR3: CASSQAGGQNEQFF

size: few
V: TRBV21-1
D: NA
J: TRBJ2-3
DNA: TGTGCCAGCAGCTCGACTAGGGGCACAGATACGCAGTATTTT
CDR3: CASSSTRGTDTQYF

size: few
V: TRBV7-9
D: TRBD1
J: TRBJ1-6
DNA: TGTGCCAGCAGCTTAGCCGGGACAGAGAATTCACCCCTCCACTTT
CDR3: CASSLAGTENSPLHF

size: NA
V: TRBV28
D: NA
J: TRBJ2-7
DNA: TGTGCCAGCAGTTTGAGAGACAGCTACTACGAGCAGTACTTC
CDR3: CASSLRDSYYEQYF

size: NA
V: TRBV2
D: NA
J: TRBJ2-3
DNA: TGTGCCAGCAGTGACTCCGGGACAGATACGCAGTATTTT
CDR3: CASSDSGTDTQYF

size: NA
V: TRBV4-2
D: NA
J: TRBJ1-4
DNA: TGTGCCAGCAGCCAACGGAGTGAAAAACTGTTTTTT
CDR3: CASSQRSEKLFF

size: NA
V: TRBV19
D: NA
J: TRBJ1-5
DNA: TGTGCCAGTACCCCCGAGGCTACGAGCAATCAGCCCCAGCATTTT
CDR3: CASTPEATSNQPQHF

size: NA
V: TRBV29-1
D: NA
J: TRBJ1-1
DNA: TGCAGCGTACTGGGGAGGGCTGAAGCTTTCTTT
CDR3: CSVLGRAEAFF

size: NA
V: TRBV7-9
D: NA
J: TRBJ2-6
DNA: TGTGCCAGCAGCTTACAGGGGAACGTCCTGACTTTC
CDR3: CASSLQGNVLTF

size: NA
V: TRBV5-1
D: TRBD1
J: TRBJ1-3
DNA: TGCGCCAGCAGCTTGGTGGGACAGGGTTTTGGAAACACCATATATTTT
CDR3: CASSLVGQGFGNTIYF

size: NA
V: TRBV7-9
D: NA
J: TRBJ2-3
DNA: TGTGCCAGCAGCTCTTCTAGCACAGATACGCAGTATTTT
CDR3: CASSSSSTDTQYF

size: few
V: TRBV4-3
D: TRBD1
J: TRBJ1-1
DNA: TGCGCCAGCAGCCAAGACGGGACAGTTTACCGTGAAGCTTTCTTT
CDR3: CASSQDGTVYREAFF

size: NA
V: TRBV10-1
D: NA
J: TRBJ2-7
DNA: TGCGCCAGCAGTGTTTCTTACCAGTGTCTCTACGAGCAGTACTTC
CDR3: CASSVSYQCLYEQYF

size: NA
V: TRBV10-3
D: TRBD1
J: TRBJ2-7
DNA: TGTGCCATCAGTGTCTTCGAGACAGGGAACCCTTTCTACGAGCAGTACTTC
CDR3: CAISVFETGNPFYEQYF